Given below is one TCR beta chain in context. The entry originates in a study of blood T cell repertoires in COVID-19. Overall study: Sites across the United States, Italy and Spain contributed samples from acute and convalescent COVID-19. The cDNA or gDNA used as material had been derived from T cells, B-cell-depleted T cells, or PBMCs.

As processed by the authors: Researchers report that nucleated cell counts were estimated from reference gene primer amplification. Measured with immunoSEQ multiplex PCR; TCRdb has only the in-frame clones, and not every one. Clonal size and the V and J genes are those of that table, whereas D and trimming came from the DNA. The repertoire has 20,000 to 25,000 clones, around 88% of them found once; the top ten carry 7.7%. The sequenced material came from peripheral blood. This clonotype was sampled from a woman between 55 and 75 years old with active COVID-19.

For the CDR3, the DNA is TGTGCCAGTAGTTCATTGGACAGGTACGACAATGAGCAGTTCTTC. It yields the protein CASSSLDRYDNEQFF. J is TRBJ2-1 and V is TRBV19; 7 bases map to TRBD1. V shed 5 bases, J shed 5 bases, and the junction held 9 bases outside the gene matches. CDR3 size: 15 residues. From germline, CDR1 is LNHDA and CDR2 SQIVND (reference sequence).